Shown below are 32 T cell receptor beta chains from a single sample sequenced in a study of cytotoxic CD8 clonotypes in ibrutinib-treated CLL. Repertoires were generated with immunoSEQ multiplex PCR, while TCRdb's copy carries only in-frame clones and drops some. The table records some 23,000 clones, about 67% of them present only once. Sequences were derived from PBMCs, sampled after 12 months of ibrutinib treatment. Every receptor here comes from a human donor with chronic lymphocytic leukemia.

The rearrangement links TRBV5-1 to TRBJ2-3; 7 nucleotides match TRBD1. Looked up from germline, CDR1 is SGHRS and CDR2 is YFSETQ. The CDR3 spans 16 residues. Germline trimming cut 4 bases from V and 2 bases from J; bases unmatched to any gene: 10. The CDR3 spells CASSRKGAVDTDTQYF. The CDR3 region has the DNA TGCGCCAGCAGCCGTAAGGGGGCTGTGGACACAGATACGCAGTATTTT.

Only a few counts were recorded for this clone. The CDR3 sequence: CASSPRPTGTEAFF. The CDR3 DNA is TGTGCCAGCAGCCCCAGACCAACGGGGACTGAAGCTTTCTTT. The V gene is TRBV4-2, the J gene TRBJ1-1; D gene unclear. The length of the CDR3 is 14 residues. Germline V gene data show CDR1 as LGHNA and CDR2 as YNFKEQ. Deletions cut 4 bases from V and 5 bases from J, with 14 bases between.

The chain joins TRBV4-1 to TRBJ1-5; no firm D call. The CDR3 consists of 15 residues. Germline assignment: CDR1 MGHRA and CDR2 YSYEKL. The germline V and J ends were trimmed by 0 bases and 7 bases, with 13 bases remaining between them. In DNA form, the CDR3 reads TGCGCCAGCAGCCAAGATTCGGCAGCGGAACAGCCCCAGCATTTT. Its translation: CASSQDSAAEQPQHF.

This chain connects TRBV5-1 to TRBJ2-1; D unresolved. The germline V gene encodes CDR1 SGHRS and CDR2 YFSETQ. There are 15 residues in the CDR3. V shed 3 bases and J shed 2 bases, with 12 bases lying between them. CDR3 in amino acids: CASSSSVSTYNEQFF. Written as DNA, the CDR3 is TGCGCCAGCAGCTCAAGCGTTAGCACCTACAATGAGCAGTTCTTC.

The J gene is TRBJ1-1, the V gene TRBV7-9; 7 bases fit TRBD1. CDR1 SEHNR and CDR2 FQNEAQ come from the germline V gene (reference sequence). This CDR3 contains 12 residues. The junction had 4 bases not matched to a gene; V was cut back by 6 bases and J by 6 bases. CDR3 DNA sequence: TGTGCCAGCAGATTCACAGGGGCTGAAGCTTTCTTT. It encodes CASRFTGAEAFF.

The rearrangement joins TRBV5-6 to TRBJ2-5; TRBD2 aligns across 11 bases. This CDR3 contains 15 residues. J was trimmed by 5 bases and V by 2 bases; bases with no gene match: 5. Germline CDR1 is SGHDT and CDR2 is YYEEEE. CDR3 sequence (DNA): TGTGCCAGCAGCTTAGCTAGCGGGGGGTTCGAGACCCAGTACTTC. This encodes CASSLASGGFETQYF.

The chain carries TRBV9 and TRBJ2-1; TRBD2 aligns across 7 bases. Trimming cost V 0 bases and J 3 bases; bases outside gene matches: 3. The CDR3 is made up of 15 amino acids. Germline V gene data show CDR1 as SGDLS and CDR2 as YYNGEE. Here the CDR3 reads CASSVGGGGYNEQFF. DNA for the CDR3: TGTGCCAGCAGCGTAGGGGGCGGGGGCTACAATGAGCAGTTCTTC.

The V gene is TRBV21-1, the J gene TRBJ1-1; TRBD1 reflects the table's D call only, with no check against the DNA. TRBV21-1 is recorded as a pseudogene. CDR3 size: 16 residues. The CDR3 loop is CASSNLVDTIRTEAFF. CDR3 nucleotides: TGTGCCAGCAGCAATCTCGTAGACACAATTCGCACTGAAGCTTTCTTT.

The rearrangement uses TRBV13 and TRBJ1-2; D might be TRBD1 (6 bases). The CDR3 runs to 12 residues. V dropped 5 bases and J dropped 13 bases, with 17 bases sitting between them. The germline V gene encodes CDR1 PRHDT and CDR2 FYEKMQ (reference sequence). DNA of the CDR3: TGTGCCAGCAGCCTCACAGGGTTGGGATCCACCTTC. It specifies CASSLTGLGSTF.

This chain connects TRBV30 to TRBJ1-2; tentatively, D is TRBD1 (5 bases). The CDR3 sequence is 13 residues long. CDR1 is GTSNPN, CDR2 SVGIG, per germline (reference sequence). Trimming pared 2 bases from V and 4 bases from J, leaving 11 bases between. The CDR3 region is CAWSKTGGYGYTF. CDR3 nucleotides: TGTGCCTGGAGTAAAACCGGGGGCTATGGCTACACCTTC. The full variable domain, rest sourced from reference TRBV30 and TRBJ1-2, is SQTIHQWPATLVQPVGSPLSLECTVEGTSNPNLYWYRQAAGRGLQLLFYSVGIGQISSEVPQNLSASRPQDRQFILSSKKLLLSDSGFYLCAWSKTGGYGYTFGSGTRLTVV.

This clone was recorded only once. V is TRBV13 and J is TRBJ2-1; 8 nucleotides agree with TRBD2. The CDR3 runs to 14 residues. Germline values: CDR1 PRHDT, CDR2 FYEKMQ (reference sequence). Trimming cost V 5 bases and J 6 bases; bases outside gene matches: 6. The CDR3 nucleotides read TGTGCCAGCAGCCCCGGGGGGGGAATCAATGAGCAGTTCTTC. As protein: CASSPGGGINEQFF.

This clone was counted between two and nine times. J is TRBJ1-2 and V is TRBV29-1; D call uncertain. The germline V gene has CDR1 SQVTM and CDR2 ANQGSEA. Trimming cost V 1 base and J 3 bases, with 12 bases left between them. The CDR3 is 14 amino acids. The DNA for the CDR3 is TGCAGCGTTGAAGTACACTGGGTGTACTATGGCTACACCTTC. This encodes CSVEVHWVYYGYTF.

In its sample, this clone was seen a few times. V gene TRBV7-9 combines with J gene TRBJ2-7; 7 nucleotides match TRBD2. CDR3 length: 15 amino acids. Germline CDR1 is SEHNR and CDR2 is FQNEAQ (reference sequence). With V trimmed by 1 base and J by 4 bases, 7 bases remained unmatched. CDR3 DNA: TGTGCCAGCAGCTTAGTCCTCGGGGGGAGTTACGAGCAGTACTTC. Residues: CASSLVLGGSYEQYF.

CDR3 amino acids: CASSYPGGGRANVLTF. Written as DNA, the CDR3 is TGTGCCAGCAGTTACCCAGGGGGCGGAAGGGCCAACGTCCTGACTTTC. The chain links TRBV6-6 to TRBJ2-6; 8 bases align to TRBD1. V shed 2 bases and J 5 bases; nucleotides not matched to a gene: 5. Germline V lookup: CDR1 MNHNY, CDR2 SVGAGI (reference sequence). The CDR3 extends over 16 amino acids.

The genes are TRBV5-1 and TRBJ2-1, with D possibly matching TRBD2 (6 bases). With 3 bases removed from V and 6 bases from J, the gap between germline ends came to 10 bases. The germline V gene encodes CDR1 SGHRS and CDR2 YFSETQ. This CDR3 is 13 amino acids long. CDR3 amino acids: CASSSVGGNEQFF. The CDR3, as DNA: TGCGCCAGCAGCTCTGTCGGGGGCAATGAGCAGTTCTTC.

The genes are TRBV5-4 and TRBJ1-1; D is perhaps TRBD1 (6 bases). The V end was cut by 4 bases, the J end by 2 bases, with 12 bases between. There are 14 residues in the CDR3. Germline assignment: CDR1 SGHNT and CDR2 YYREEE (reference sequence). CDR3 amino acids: CASSPTGINTEAFF. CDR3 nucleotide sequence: TGTGCCAGCAGCCCGACAGGAATTAACACTGAAGCTTTCTTT.

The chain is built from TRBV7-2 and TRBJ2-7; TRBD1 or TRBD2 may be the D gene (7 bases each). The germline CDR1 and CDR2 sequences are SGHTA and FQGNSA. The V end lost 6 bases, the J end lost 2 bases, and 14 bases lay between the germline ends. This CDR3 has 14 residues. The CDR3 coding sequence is TGTGCCAGCAGGCCAGCAGGGGGGGCCTACGAGCAGTACTTC. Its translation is CASRPAGGAYEQYF.

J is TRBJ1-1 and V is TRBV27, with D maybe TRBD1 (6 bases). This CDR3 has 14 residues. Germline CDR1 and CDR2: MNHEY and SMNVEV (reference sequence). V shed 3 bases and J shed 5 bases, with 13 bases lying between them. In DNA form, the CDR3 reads TGTGCCAGCAGTTTCTACAGGGACGAGACTGAAGCTTTCTTT. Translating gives CASSFYRDETEAFF.

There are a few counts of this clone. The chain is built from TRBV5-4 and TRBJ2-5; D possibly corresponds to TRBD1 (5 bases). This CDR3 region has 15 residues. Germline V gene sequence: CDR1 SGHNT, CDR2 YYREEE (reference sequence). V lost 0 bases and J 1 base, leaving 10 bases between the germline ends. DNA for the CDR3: TGTGCCAGCAGCTTGGGGGGCCGAGGCCAAGAGACCCAGTACTTC. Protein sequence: CASSLGGRGQETQYF.

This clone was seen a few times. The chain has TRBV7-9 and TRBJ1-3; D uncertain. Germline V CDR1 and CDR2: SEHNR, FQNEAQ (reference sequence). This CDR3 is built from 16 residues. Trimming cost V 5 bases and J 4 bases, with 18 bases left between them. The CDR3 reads CASSKSDIIAGNTIYF. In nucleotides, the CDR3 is TGTGCCAGCAGCAAAAGCGACATTATAGCCGGAAACACCATATATTTT.

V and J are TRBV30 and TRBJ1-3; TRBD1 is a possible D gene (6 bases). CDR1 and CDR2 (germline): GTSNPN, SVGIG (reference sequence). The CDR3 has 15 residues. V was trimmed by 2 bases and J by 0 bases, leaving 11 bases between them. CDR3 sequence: CAWSQPDSSGNTIYF. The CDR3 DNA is TGTGCCTGGAGTCAACCGGACAGCTCTGGAAACACCATATATTTT.

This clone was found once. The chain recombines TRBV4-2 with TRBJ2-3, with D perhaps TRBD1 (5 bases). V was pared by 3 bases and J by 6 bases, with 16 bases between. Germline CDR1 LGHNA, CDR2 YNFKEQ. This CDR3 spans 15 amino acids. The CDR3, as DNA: TGTGCCAGCAGCCACCGGAAGGGGCAGTCGGATACGCAGTATTTT. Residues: CASSHRKGQSDTQYF.

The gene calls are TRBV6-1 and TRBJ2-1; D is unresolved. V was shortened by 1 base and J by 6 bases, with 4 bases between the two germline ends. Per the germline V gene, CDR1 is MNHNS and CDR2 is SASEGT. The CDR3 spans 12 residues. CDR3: CASSEVVNEQFF. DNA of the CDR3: TGTGCCAGCAGTGAAGTAGTCAATGAGCAGTTCTTC.

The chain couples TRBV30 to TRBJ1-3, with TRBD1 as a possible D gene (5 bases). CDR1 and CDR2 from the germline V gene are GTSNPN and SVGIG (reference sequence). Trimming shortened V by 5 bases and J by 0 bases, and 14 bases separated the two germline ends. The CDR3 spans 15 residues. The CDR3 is CAWGGPRGSGNTIYF. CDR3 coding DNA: TGTGCCTGGGGCGGCCCGAGGGGCTCTGGAAACACCATATATTTT.

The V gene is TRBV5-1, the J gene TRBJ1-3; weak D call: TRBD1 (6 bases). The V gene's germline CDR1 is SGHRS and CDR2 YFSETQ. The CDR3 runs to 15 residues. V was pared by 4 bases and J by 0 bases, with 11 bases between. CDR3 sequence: CASSLTGISGNTIYF. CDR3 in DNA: TGCGCCAGCAGCCTAACAGGGATCTCTGGAAACACCATATATTTT.

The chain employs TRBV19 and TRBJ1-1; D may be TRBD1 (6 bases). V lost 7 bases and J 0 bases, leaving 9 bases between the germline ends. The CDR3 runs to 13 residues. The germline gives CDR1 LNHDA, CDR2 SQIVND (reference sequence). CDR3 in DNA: TGTGCCAGTAACAGGGAGGTGAACACTGAAGCTTTCTTT. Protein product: CASNREVNTEAFF.

The CDR3 DNA reads TGCGCCAGCAGCTTGAACTCAGGGGCTGACGAGCCCCAGCATTTT. It is translated as CASSLNSGADEPQHF. This chain connects TRBV5-1 to TRBJ1-5, with D possibly TRBD1 on 6 matching bases. The V and J ends lost 1 base and 8 bases respectively, with 16 bases between them. The CDR3 runs 15 residues. Germline lookup yields CDR1 SGHRS and CDR2 YFSETQ.

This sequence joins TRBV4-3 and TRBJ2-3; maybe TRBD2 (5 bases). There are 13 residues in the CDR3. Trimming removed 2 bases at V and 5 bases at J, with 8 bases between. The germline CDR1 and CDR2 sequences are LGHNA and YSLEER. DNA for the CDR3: TGCGCCAGCAGCCAATGGAGGCTAGATACGCAGTATTTT. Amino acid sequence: CASSQWRLDTQYF.

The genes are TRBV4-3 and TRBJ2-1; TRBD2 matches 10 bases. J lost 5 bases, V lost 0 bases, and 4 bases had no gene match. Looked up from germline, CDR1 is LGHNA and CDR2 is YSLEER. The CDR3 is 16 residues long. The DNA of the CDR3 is TGCGCCAGCAGCCAAGATTTTAGCGGGGGGAACAATGAGCAGTTCTTC. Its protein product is CASSQDFSGGNNEQFF.

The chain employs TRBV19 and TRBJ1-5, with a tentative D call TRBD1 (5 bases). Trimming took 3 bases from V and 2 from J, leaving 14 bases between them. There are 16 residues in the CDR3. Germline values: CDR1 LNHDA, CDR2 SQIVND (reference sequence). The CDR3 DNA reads TGTGCCAGTAGTATCCCCGGGGCCGGGGGCAATCAGCCCCAGCATTTT. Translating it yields CASSIPGAGGNQPQHF.

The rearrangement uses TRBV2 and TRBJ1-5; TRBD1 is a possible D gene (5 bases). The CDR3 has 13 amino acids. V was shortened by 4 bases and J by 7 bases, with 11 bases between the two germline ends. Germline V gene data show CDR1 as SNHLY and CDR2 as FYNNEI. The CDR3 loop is CASSARGDQPQHF. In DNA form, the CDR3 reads TGTGCCAGCAGTGCTCGGGGGGACCAGCCCCAGCATTTT. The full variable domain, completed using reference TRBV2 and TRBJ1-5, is EPEVTQTPSHQVTQMGQEVILRCVPISNHLYFYWYRQILGQKVEFLVSFYNNEISEKSEIFDDQFSVERPDGSNFTLKIRSTKLEDSAMYFCASSARGDQPQHFGDGTRLSIL.

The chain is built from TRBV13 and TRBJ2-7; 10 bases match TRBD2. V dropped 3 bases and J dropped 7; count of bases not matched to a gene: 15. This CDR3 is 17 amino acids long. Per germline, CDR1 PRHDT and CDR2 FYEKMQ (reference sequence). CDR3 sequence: CASSFFRGPGLAREQYF. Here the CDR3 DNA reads TGTGCCAGCAGCTTTTTTAGAGGACCGGGACTAGCGAGAGAGCAGTACTTC.